This T cell receptor beta chain is from a study of OX40 agonist ivuxolimab in advanced cancers. Patients with a history of autoimmune disease or on systemic immunosuppression were excluded. For this clone: The antigen remains undetermined. Other DNA sequences in the same sample also yield this CDR3.

Study outcomes and limitations: Low normalized clonal expansion also occurred in some nonresponding patients.

Libraries were prepared by immunoSEQ multiplex PCR; TCRdb keeps only in-frame clonotypes and omits some of them. This table has roughly 60,000 clones, more than 85% appearing once. The sample here was CD4+ or CD8+ T cells sorted from blood, taken in a trial of the OX40 agonist ivuxolimab. The clonotype originates from an adult with an advanced solid tumor such as melanoma, head and neck, liver or kidney cancer.

The CDR3 bases are TGTGCCATCAGGGGGTTGGGGAGCACAGATACGCAGTATTTT. Translation gives CAIRGLGSTDTQYF. V and J are TRBV10-3 and TRBJ2-3; D ambiguous. V lost 6 bases to trimming and J lost 0 bases, with 10 bases between them. Looked up from germline, CDR1 is ENHRY and CDR2 is SYGVKD. The CDR3 sequence is 14 residues long.